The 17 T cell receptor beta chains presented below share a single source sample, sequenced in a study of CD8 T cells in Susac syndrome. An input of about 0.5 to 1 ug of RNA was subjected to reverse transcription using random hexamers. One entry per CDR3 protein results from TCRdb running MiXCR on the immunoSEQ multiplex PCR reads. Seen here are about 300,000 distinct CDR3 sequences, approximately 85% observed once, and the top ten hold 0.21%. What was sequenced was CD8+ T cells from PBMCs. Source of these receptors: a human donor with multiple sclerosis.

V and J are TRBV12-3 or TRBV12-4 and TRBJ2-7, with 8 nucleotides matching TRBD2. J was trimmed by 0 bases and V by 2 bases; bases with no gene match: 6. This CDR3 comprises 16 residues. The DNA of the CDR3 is TGTGCCAGCAGTTTATCGGGACTAGGCAACTCCTACGAGCAGTACTTC. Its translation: CASSLSGLGNSYEQYF.

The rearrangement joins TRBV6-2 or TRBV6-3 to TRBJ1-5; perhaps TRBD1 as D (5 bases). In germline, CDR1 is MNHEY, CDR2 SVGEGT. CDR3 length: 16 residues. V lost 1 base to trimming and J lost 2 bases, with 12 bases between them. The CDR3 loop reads CASSYLGGRGNQPQHF. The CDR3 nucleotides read TGTGCCAGCAGTTACTTGGGTGGCAGGGGCAATCAGCCCCAGCATTTT.

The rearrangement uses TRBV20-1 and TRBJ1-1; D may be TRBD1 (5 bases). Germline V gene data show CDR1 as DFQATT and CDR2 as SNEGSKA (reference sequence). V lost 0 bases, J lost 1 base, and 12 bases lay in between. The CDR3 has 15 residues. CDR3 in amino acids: CSARDIRVQNTEAFF. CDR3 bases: TGCAGTGCTAGAGATATCAGGGTCCAGAACACTGAAGCTTTCTTT.

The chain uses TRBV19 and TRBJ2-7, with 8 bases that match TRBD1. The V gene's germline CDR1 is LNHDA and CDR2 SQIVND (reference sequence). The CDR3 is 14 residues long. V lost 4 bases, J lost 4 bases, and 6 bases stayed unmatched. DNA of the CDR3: TGTGCCAGTAGTAATGCGGACAGGGAGTACGAGCAGTACTTC. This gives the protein CASSNADREYEQYF.

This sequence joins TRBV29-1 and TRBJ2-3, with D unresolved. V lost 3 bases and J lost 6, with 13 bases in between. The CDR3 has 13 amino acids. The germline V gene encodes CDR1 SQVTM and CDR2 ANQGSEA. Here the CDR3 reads CSVDGLQFDTQYF. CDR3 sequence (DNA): TGCAGCGTTGACGGTCTACAATTTGATACGCAGTATTTT.

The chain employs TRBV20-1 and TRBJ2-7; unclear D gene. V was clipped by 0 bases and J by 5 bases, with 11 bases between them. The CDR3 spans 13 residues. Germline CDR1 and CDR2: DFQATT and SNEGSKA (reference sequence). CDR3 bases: TGCAGTGCTAGAGACCCACTTCTACACGAGCAGTACTTC. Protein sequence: CSARDPLLHEQYF.

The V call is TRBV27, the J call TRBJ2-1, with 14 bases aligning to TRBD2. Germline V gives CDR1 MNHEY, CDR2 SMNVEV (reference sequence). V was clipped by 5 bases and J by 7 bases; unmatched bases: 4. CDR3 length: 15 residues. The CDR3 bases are TGTGCCAGCAGTCCGGGGACTAGCGGGAGTAATGAGCAGTTCTTC. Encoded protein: CASSPGTSGSNEQFF.

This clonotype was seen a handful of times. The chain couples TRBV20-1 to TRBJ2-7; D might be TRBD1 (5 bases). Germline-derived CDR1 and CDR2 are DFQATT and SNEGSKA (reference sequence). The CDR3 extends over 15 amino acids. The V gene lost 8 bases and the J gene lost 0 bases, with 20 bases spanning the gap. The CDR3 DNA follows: TGCAGTTCAACATTGGGGCCCAGTAGCTCCTACGAGCAGTACTTC. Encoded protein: CSSTLGPSSSYEQYF.

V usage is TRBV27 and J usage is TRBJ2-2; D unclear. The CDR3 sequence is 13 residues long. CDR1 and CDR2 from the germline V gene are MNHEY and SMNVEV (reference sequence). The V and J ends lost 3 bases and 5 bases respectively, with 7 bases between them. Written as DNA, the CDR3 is TGTGCCAGCAGTTTTGGCGAAACCGGGGAGCTGTTTTTT. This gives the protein CASSFGETGELFF.

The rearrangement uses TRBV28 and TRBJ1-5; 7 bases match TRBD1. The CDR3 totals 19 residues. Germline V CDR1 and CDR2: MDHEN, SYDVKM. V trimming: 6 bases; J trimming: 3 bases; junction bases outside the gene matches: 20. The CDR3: CASRHPGDRVSYINQPQHF. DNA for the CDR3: TGTGCCAGCAGACATCCCGGAGACAGGGTGTCCTATATCAATCAGCCCCAGCATTTT.

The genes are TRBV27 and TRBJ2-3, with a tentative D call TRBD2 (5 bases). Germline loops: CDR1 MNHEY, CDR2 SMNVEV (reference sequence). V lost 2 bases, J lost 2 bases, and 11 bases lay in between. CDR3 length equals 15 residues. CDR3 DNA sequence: TGTGCCAGCAGTTTACTAGGAGGCAACACAGATACGCAGTATTTT. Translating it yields CASSLLGGNTDTQYF.

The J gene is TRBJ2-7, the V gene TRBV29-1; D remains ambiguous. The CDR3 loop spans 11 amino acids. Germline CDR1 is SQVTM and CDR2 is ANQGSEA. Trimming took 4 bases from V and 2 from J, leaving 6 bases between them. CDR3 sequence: CSVAKTYEQYF. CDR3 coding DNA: TGCAGCGTTGCAAAAACCTACGAGCAGTACTTC.

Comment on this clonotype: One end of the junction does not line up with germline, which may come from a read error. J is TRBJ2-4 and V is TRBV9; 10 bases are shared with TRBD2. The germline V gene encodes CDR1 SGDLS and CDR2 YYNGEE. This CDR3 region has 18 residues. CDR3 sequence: CAGSVDGGTGLASNIQYF. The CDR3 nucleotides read TGTGCCGGCAGCGTAGATGGGGGCACGGGACTAGCGTCGAACATTCAGTACTTC.

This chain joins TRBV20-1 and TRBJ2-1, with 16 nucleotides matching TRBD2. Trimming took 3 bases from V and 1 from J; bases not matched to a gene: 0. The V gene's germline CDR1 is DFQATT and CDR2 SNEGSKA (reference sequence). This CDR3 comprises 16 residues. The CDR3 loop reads CSARGLAGGSYNEQFF. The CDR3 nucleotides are TGCAGTGCTAGGGGACTAGCGGGAGGGTCCTACAATGAGCAGTTCTTC.

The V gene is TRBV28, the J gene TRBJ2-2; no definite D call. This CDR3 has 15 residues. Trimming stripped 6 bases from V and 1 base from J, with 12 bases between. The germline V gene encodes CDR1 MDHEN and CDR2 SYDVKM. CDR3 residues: CASRPTDMNTGELFF. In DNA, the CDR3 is TGTGCCAGCAGACCCACCGACATGAACACCGGGGAGCTGTTTTTT.

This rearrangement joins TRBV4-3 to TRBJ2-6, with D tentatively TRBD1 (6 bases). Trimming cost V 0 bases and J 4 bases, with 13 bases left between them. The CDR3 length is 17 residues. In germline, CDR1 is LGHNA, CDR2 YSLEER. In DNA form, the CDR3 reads TGCGCCAGCAGCCAAGACCCGGACAGCTTCGGGGCCAACGTCCTGACTTTC. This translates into CASSQDPDSFGANVLTF.

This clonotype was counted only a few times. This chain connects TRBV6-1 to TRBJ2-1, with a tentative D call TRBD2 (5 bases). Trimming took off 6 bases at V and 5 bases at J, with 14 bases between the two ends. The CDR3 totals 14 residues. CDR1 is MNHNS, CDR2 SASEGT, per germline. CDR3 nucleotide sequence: TGTGCCAGCAGCATAACGGGGTCCCACAATGAGCAGTTCTTC. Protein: CASSITGSHNEQFF.